This TCR beta chain was sequenced during a study of CD8 T cells in ankylosing spondylitis. General observations from the study: What appeared characteristic of ankylosing spondylitis blood was a TCR beta motif of eight highly homologous variants.

This clonotype was counted many times. Its antigen is currently unknown. The germline V and J ends were trimmed by 0 bases and 6 bases, with 18 bases remaining between them. In germline, CDR1 is SQVTM, CDR2 ANQGSEA. The CDR3 sequence is 16 residues long. Molecular-barcoded quantitative 5'-RACE produced these TCR beta libraries. TCRdb itself ran the 5' RACE reads through MiXCR, one entry per CDR3 protein. Of 250,000 to 350,000 distinct CDR3 sequences in the sample, 7.5% to 9% were seen once. The chain joins TRBV29-1 to TRBJ2-1, with D possibly TRBD2 on 6 matching bases. Sequenced material: blood, either unsorted or a sorted T cell fraction (not recorded which). The origin of this receptor is a male donor with ankylosing spondylitis. The DNA for the CDR3 is TGCAGCGTTGAAGATCTTCTAGCATCCGGGGGCAATGAGCAGTTCTTC. Its translation is CSVEDLLASGGNEQFF.